These T cell receptor beta chains were read from a single sample in a study of regulatory T cells in long-lasting Graves disease. TCRdb itself ran the multiplex PCR reads through MiXCR, one entry per CDR3 protein. Here the sample spans some 450,000 distinct CDR3 sequences, 23% being singletons. Material: peripheral blood mononuclear cells (PBMCs), obtained when the disease was refractory, from a patient treated with antithyroid drugs. The receptors here all came from a female donor with Graves disease. Both conserved end residues are part of each CDR3. D genes are given only for firm matches. The size of a clone is reported for some rows only, either as once, few or many, or as a class for expanded clones.

many | TRBJ2-7 | - | TRBV28 | TGTGCCAGCAGTTCCACACGACAGTTATACGAGCAGTACTTC | CASSSTRQLYEQYF
- | TRBJ1-4 | TRBD1 | TRBV2 | TGTGCCAGCAGTTCGGACAGGAGAGAAAAACTGTTTTTT | CASSSDRREKLFF
few | TRBJ2-7 | - | TRBV29-1 | TGCAGCGTGGGGCAGACCTCCTACGAGCAGTACTTC | CSVGQTSYEQYF
many | TRBJ2-5 | - | TRBV2 | TGTGCCAGCACTGGAGAGACCCAGTACTTC | CASTGETQYF
- | TRBJ2-7 | TRBD2 | TRBV20-1 | TGCAGTGCTAGAATCGGCGGGAGCGTCTACGAGCAGTACTTC | CSARIGGSVYEQYF
- | TRBJ1-1 | TRBD1 | TRBV30 | TGTGCCTGGAGTATTTTGGCAGGGGGAGCTTTCTTT | CAWSILAGGAFF
- | TRBJ1-1 | - | TRBV5-1 | TGCGCCAGCAGCTTGGGCCCGTGGAGGGATTCCATGAACACTGAAGCTTTCTTT | CASSLGPWRDSMNTEAFF
- | TRBJ2-2 | - | TRBV6-2/TRBV6-3 | TGTGCCAGCGGTTCGGGCGGGGTCTGGACCGGGGAGCTGTTTTTT | CASGSGGVWTGELFF
- | TRBJ2-2 | TRBD2 | TRBV30 | TGTGCCTGGGGGAGCGGGACTAGGGAAATAGGGGAGCTGTTTTTT | CAWGSGTREIGELFF
few | TRBJ2-2 | - | TRBV5-1 | TGCGCCAGCAGACTAACCAACACCGGGGAGCTGTTTTTT | CASRLTNTGELFF
- | TRBJ1-1 | - | TRBV30 | TGTGCCTGGAGTCTGACGAACACTGAAGCTTTCTTT | CAWSLTNTEAFF
many | TRBJ2-2 | - | TRBV24-1 | TGTGCCACCAGTCCGAGGTACGCGAACACCGGGGAGCTGTTTTTT | CATSPRYANTGELFF
many | TRBJ1-2 | TRBD1 | TRBV6-1 | TGTGCCAGCAGTAAGACAGGGGGAAAGAACTATGGCTACACCTTC | CASSKTGGKNYGYTF
- | TRBJ2-7 | TRBD1 | TRBV5-6 | TGTGCCAGCAGCCGTCGGACAGGTAAATTCTACGAGCAGTACTTC | CASSRRTGKFYEQYF
few | TRBJ2-7 | TRBD1 | TRBV4-2 | TGTGCCAGCAGCCAAGATGAGGGGACAGGGAGTAACGAGCAGTACTTC | CASSQDEGTGSNEQYF
many | TRBJ2-7 | TRBD2 | TRBV6-5 | TGTGCCAGCAGTTTCCCCGGGACTAGCGTAGCCTACGAGCAGTACTTC | CASSFPGTSVAYEQYF
- | TRBJ1-5 | - | TRBV15 | TGTGCCACCAGCAGAGACTACAGGGATGATCAGCCCCAGCATTTT | CATSRDYRDDQPQHF
- | TRBJ1-6 | - | TRBV15 | TGTGCCACCAGCGGAGGACGGGATAATTCACCCCTCCACTTT | CATSGGRDNSPLHF
- | TRBJ1-5 | - | TRBV18 | TGTGTCAGCTCGCCGCCTGGGGTGCAGGGCAGCAATCAGCCCCAGCATTTT | CVSSPPGVQGSNQPQHF
few | TRBJ1-1 | - | TRBV12-3/TRBV12-4 | TGTGCCAGCAGTTTTATCAGGGGCACTGAAGCTTTCTTT | CASSFIRGTEAFF
- | TRBJ1-2 | TRBD1 | TRBV27 | TGTGCCAGCAGTGCCGGGACAGGGGGTTTCCACACCTTC | CASSAGTGGFHTF
many | TRBJ1-1 | - | TRBV20-1 | TGCAGTGCGAGGGAGCCACCAGGCACTGAAGCTTTCTTT | CSAREPPGTEAFF
many | TRBJ2-7 | - | TRBV27 | TGTGCCAGCAGTTCCAACCGGGATCAACACCGTAACGAGCAGTACTTC | CASSSNRDQHRNEQYF
- | TRBJ1-2 | - | TRBV19 | TGTGCCAGTCAACCGGGCCTCGGGGGCTACACCTTC | CASQPGLGGYTF
- | TRBJ1-1 | - | TRBV5-5 | TGTGCCAGCAGTCCGAAGGCAGGGTTTTGGGCAAGCACTGAAGCTTTCTTT | CASSPKAGFWASTEAFF
- | TRBJ2-7 | TRBD2 | TRBV6-1 | TGTGCCAGCAGGGAAGCGGGAGGGCCTCACGGGCAGTACTTC | CASREAGGPHGQYF
few | TRBJ2-7 | - | TRBV29-1 | TGCAGCGTGGTCGTTGGTAACTACGAGCAGTACTTC | CSVVVGNYEQYF
- | TRBJ1-1 | - | TRBV3-1 | TGTGCCAGCAGCCAAGGCTTCGTTAACACTGAAGCTTTCTTT | CASSQGFVNTEAFF
- | TRBJ2-5 | - | TRBV14 | TGTGCCAGCAGCCACCCGGACGGGTACCAAGAGACCCAGTACTTC | CASSHPDGYQETQYF
once | TRBJ2-3 | - | TRBV5-1 | TGCGCCAGCAAGCCCGGGACACCTGGCACAGATACGCAGTATTTT | CASKPGTPGTDTQYF
few | TRBJ1-1 | - | TRBV7-9 | TGTGCCAGCAGCTTAGCGATGGCACACACTGAAGCTTTCTTT | CASSLAMAHTEAFF
few | TRBJ1-2 | - | TRBV5-1 | TGCGCCAGCAGCTTGAGAGGGGTCGCAAACTATGGCTACACCTTC | CASSLRGVANYGYTF
- | TRBJ1-2 | - | TRBV20-1 | TGCAGTGCTAGAGTAGAATCAGGGGCCTATGGCTACACCTTC | CSARVESGAYGYTF
few | TRBJ2-7 | - | TRBV28 | TGTGCCAGCAGTCCCCCCCCGGGATCCTACGAGCAGTACTTC | CASSPPPGSYEQYF
- | TRBJ2-7 | - | TRBV12-3/TRBV12-4 | TGTGCCAGCAGCGTAACGCCGGGCGGCGAGCAGTACTTC | CASSVTPGGEQYF
few | TRBJ2-5 | - | TRBV29-1 | TGCAGCGTTCGTCAGGGCCTCGAGACCCAGTACTTC | CSVRQGLETQYF
- | TRBJ2-6 | - | TRBV10-3 | TGTGCCACCGAGGATAGCGGCACTGGGGCCAACGTCCTGACTTTC | CATEDSGTGANVLTF
many | TRBJ1-2 | - | TRBV24-1 | TGTGCCACCAGTGAATCTTCTAACTATGGCTACACCTTC | CATSESSNYGYTF
many | TRBJ1-2 | - | TRBV2 | TGTGCCAGCAGTGAGGTCCCTGCGATTAACTATGGCTACACCTTC | CASSEVPAINYGYTF
- | TRBJ2-5 | TRBD1 | TRBV6-9 | TGTGCCAGCAGTTACTCTCGGACAGGGCCGTTCTTC | CASSYSRTGPFF
- | TRBJ2-2 | - | TRBV20-1 | TGCAGTGCAACCAGACCCGGTTCGAACACCGGGGAGCTGTTTTTT | CSATRPGSNTGELFF
many | TRBJ2-4 | - | TRBV12-3/TRBV12-4 | TGTGCCAGCAGACAACAAGGGGTGGGCCTCAACATTCAGTACTTC | CASRQQGVGLNIQYF
- | TRBJ1-2 | - | TRBV18 | TGTGCCAGCTCGACAGGCAGTTCGCCGAACTATGGCTACACCTTC | CASSTGSSPNYGYTF
- | TRBJ2-2 | TRBD2 | TRBV24-1 | TGTGCCACCAGTGATTTGCTAGCGGGAGAAACCGGGGAGCTGTTTTTT | CATSDLLAGETGELFF
many | TRBJ2-2 | - | TRBV6-5 | TGTGCCAGCAGTTACTCGACGGAGTCCGGGGAGCTGTTTTTT | CASSYSTESGELFF
- | TRBJ1-1 | - | TRBV7-9 | TGTGCCAGCAGTACACTACCGAACACTGAAGCTTTCTTT | CASSTLPNTEAFF
few | TRBJ1-1 | - | TRBV19 | TGTGCCAGTAGTATAGATGGGTTACACACTGAAGCTTTCTTT | CASSIDGLHTEAFF
once | TRBJ2-2 | - | TRBV7-8 | TGTGCCAGCAGCCCAGATGCTTGGGGCTCTGCGAACACCGGGGAGCTGTTTTTT | CASSPDAWGSANTGELFF
many | TRBJ2-5 | - | TRBV18 | TGTGCCAGCTCACCGGGAGTTACGGAGACCCAGTACTTC | CASSPGVTETQYF
few | TRBJ1-1 | - | TRBV28 | TGTGCCAGCAGTTTCCAAGGTTTTGGCACTGAAGCTTTCTTT | CASSFQGFGTEAFF
- | TRBJ1-2 | - | TRBV28 | TGTGCCAGCAGACTACAGGGCCTTTTGTACTATGGCTACACCTTC | CASRLQGLLYYGYTF
- | TRBJ1-3 | - | TRBV2 | TGTGCCAGCAGAGACCAGGGGCTACGAGTCACCATATATTTT | CASRDQGLRVTIYF
few | TRBJ1-1 | - | TRBV18 | TGTGCCAGCTCACCAAACAGCATGAACACTGAAGCTTTCTTT | CASSPNSMNTEAFF
- | TRBJ2-5 | - | TRBV5-6 | TGTGCCAGCACCTCTGACAGTTCCGACGAGACCCAGTACTTC | CASTSDSSDETQYF
many | TRBJ2-3 | TRBD2 | TRBV28 | TGTGCCAGCAGTCCAGGGGCTTTGGGGACTAGCAAAAGCACAGATACGCAGTATTTT | CASSPGALGTSKSTDTQYF
- | TRBJ1-5 | - | TRBV20-1 | TGCAGTGCGACCTCAGGGAATCAGCCCCAGCATTTT | CSATSGNQPQHF
- | TRBJ1-1 | - | TRBV7-2 | TGTGCCAGCAGCTTACAGGGATTCGCTGAAGCTTTCTTT | CASSLQGFAEAFF
few | TRBJ1-5 | TRBD1 | TRBV6-5 | TGTGCCAGCAGTTACGGACCAGGGGGAGGTCAGCCCCAGCATTTT | CASSYGPGGGQPQHF
many | TRBJ2-7 | TRBD2 | TRBV28 | TGTGCCAGCAGGGACGTAGCGGGAGGGCGCACTAACGAGCAGTACTTC | CASRDVAGGRTNEQYF